The source of this TCR beta chain is a study of T cell changes during pregnancy in multiple sclerosis. Repertoires were generated with immunoSEQ multiplex PCR, while TCRdb's copy carries only in-frame clones and drops some. The repertoire holds tens of thousands of clones, with approximately 92% as singletons. Only one count was recorded for this clone. This CDR3 contains 16 residues. Germline CDR1 MNHEY, CDR2 SVGAGI. V lost 2 bases to trimming and J lost 4 bases; unmatched junction nucleotides: 7. V usage is TRBV6-5 and J usage is TRBJ2-3; 9 positions match TRBD2. This clonotype originated in a female donor in good health, enrolled as a control in a pregnancy study. Sequencing used peripheral blood, obtained in the third trimester of pregnancy. CDR3 coding DNA: TGTGCCAGCAGTTACGAGAGCGGGGGGCGGGCAGATACGCAGTATTTT. This translates into CASSYESGGRADTQYF.